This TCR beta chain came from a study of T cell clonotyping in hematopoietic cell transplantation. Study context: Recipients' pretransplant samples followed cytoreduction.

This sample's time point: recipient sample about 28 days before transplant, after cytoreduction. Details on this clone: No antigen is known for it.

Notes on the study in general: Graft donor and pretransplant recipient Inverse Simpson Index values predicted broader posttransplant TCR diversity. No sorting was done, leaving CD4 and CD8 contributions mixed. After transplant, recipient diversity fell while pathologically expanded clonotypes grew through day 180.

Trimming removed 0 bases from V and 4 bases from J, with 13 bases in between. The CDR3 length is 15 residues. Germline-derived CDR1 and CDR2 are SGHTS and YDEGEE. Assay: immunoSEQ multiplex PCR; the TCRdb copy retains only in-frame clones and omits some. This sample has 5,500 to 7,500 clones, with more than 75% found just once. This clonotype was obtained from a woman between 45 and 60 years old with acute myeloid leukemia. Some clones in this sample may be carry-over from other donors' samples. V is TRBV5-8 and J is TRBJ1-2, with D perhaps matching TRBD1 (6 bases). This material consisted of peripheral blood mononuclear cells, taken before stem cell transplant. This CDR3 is CASSLGTVPSYGYTF. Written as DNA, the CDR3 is TGTGCCAGCAGCTTGGGGACAGTCCCTAGCTATGGCTACACCTTC.